This T cell receptor beta chain was profiled in a study of read filtering for tumor transcriptome and immune sequencing. The library was built from 400 ng RNA with molecular barcoded adaptors for alpha/delta and beta/gamma chains. Via MiXCR, TCRdb re-called the reads, giving one row per CDR3 protein. There are 50,000 to 65,000 distinct CDR3 sequences in the sample; less than 20% occur only once, and 11% lies in the top ten. CDR1 and CDR2 (germline): MNHEY, SVGAGI. V dropped 6 bases and J dropped 6; count of bases not matched to a gene: 7. This CDR3 spans 13 amino acids. As for this clonotype: A much more abundant neighbour one base away suggests this may be a read error. The CDR3 ends on some other residue instead of the conserved phenylalanine or tryptophan, so this is likely a read error.

The TCR was taken from a donor at least 40 years old with multiple myeloma. Sample: a population of CD138-negative cells sorted from bone marrow. The chain carries TRBV6-5 and TRBJ2-7, with 8 positions matching TRBD1. The CDR3 sequence: CASRPDRVGEQYL. As DNA, the CDR3 is TGTGCCAGCAGACCGGACAGGGTGGGCGAGCAGTACCTC.